These 4 T cell receptor beta chains came from one sample sequenced in a study of HIV-infected patients and healthy controls. Each CDR3 protein gets one entry after TCRdb re-called the 5' RACE reads with MiXCR. The sample gives more than 60,000 distinct CDR3 sequences, around 21% of which show up once; about 1.3% is in the top ten. What was sequenced was CD4+ T cells from blood. The receptors here all came from a human donor in good health.

J is TRBJ1-1 and V is TRBV29-1; D is undetermined. The germline CDR1 and CDR2 sequences are SQVTM and ANQGSEA. The CDR3 extends over 13 amino acids. Trimming pared 4 bases from V and 4 bases from J, leaving 13 bases between. This chain's CDR3 is CSVVDLWGTEAFF. The CDR3 coding sequence is TGCAGCGTTGTCGACCTTTGGGGCACTGAAGCTTTCTTT.

The CDR3 sequence: CASSQLVDNTIYF. The DNA of the CDR3 is TGTGCCAGTAGTCAACTCGTAGATAACACCATATATTTT. The chain joins TRBV19 to TRBJ1-3; D call uncertain. V dropped 5 bases and J dropped 7 bases, with 12 bases sitting between them. CDR3 size: 13 residues. Germline V gene lookup returns CDR1 LNHDA and CDR2 SQIVND (reference sequence).

This clonotype was counted at least ten times. CDR3 protein: CASSYQLTYEQYF. Here the CDR3 DNA reads TGTGCCAGCAGTTACCAACTAACCTACGAGCAGTACTTC. This rearrangement joins TRBV28 to TRBJ2-7, with D hard to call. This CDR3 spans 13 amino acids. Trimming shortened V by 4 bases and J by 2 bases, and 9 bases separated the two germline ends. Germline V gene lookup returns CDR1 MDHEN and CDR2 SYDVKM.

This clonotype was seen at least ten times. This chain connects TRBV12-3 or TRBV12-4 to TRBJ2-3, with 9 bases identical to TRBD1. The J segment lost 4 bases and the V segment lost 2 bases, leaving 4 bases of the junction unmatched. This CDR3 region has 15 residues. Here the CDR3 DNA reads TGTGCCAGCAGTTTACGGGACAGGGCGGCAGATACGCAGTATTTT. Residues: CASSLRDRAADTQYF.